The 18 T cell receptor beta chains presented below share a single source sample, sequenced in a study of cytomegalovirus exposure and HLA in healthy donors. PCR was performed using 60 Vbeta and 13 Jbeta primers. TCRdb keeps only in-frame clones here, not all; method: immunoSEQ multiplex PCR. The sample has about 55,000 clones, over 55% seen once. Sequenced input: PBMCs. Every receptor here comes from a man aged 40-49 years in good health and CMV-seropositive.

V is TRBV4-2 and J is TRBJ2-1, with TRBD2 identical over 7 bases. CDR1 is LGHNA and CDR2 is YNFKEQ in the germline V gene. Trimming removed 4 bases from V and 7 bases from J; junction bases left unmatched: 4. The CDR3 totals 13 residues. The CDR3, as DNA: TGTGCCAGCAGCCGGGACGGGGGGAATGAGCAGTTCTTC. This sequence encodes CASSRDGGNEQFF.

The chain employs TRBV11-2 and TRBJ2-7; 11 bases fit TRBD1. The V segment lost 7 bases and the J segment 7 bases; nucleotides outside the gene matches: 9. The CDR3 loop spans 14 amino acids. Looked up from germline, CDR1 is SGHAT and CDR2 is FQNNGV. CDR3 DNA: TGTGCCAGCATCCCAGGACAGGGGGCGTGGGAGCAGTACTTC. Protein sequence: CASIPGQGAWEQYF.

The chain joins TRBV7-9 to TRBJ2-2; 7 bases fit TRBD1. V shed 6 bases, J shed 13 bases, and the junction held 17 bases outside the gene matches. Germline V gene data show CDR1 as SEHNR and CDR2 as FQNEAQ (reference sequence). CDR3 length: 15 amino acids. The CDR3 loop reads CASRPGTALDMGLFF. For the CDR3, the DNA is TGTGCCAGCAGACCCGGGACAGCGCTTGACATGGGGCTGTTTTTT. The entire variable domain, with the rest obtained from reference TRBV7-9 and TRBJ2-2, is as follows: DTGVSQNPRHKITKRGQNVTFRCDPISEHNRLYWYRQTLGQGPEFLTYFQNEAQLEKSRLLSDRFSAERPKGSFSTLEIQRTEQGDSAMYLCASRPGTALDMGLFFGEGSRLTVL.

This clone came up once. In nucleotides, the CDR3 is TGTGCCAGCAGGAGAGACAGGGGGGAAAACATTCAGTACTTC. It specifies CASRRDRGENIQYF. This chain connects TRBV2 to TRBJ2-4; 9 positions match TRBD1. The CDR3 totals 14 residues. Unmatched junction bases numbered 5, after V lost 6 bases and J lost 5 bases. Germline CDR1 reads SNHLY; CDR2 reads FYNNEI.

The genes are TRBV5-1 and TRBJ1-4; a weak D match, TRBD1 (5 bases). Deletions cut 0 bases from V and 2 bases from J, with 8 bases between. Germline V lookup: CDR1 SGHRS, CDR2 YFSETQ. CDR3 length equals 15 residues. Here the CDR3 DNA reads TGCGCCAGCAGCTTGGTGGGGGGTACTAATGAAAAACTGTTTTTT. It is translated as CASSLVGGTNEKLFF. The variable domain in full, with the rest retrieved from reference TRBV5-1 and TRBJ1-4, is KAGVTQTPRYLIKTRGQQVTLSCSPISGHRSVSWYQQTPGQGLQFLFEYFSETQRNKGNFPGRFSGRQFSNSRSEMNVSTLELGDSALYLCASSLVGGTNEKLFFGSGTQLSVL.

The chain carries TRBV7-9 and TRBJ2-3, with 7 bases lining up with TRBD2. V lost 2 bases, J lost 2 bases, and 16 bases stayed unmatched. This CDR3 is 19 amino acids long. Germline CDR1 SEHNR, CDR2 FQNEAQ (reference sequence). CDR3 coding DNA: TGTGCCAGCAGCTTAAATTGGGGGGGGACGGAAGGGTACACAGATACGCAGTATTTT. It codes for CASSLNWGGTEGYTDTQYF.

The J gene is TRBJ2-5, the V gene TRBV5-1; 7 positions match TRBD1. The ends lost 7 bases at V and 1 base at J; junction bases unmatched: 7. Germline values: CDR1 SGHRS, CDR2 YFSETQ. The CDR3 consists of 14 residues. CDR3 nucleotide sequence: TGCGCCAGCTCCGTGACAGGGCTCCAAGAGACCCAGTACTTC. Amino acid sequence: CASSVTGLQETQYF.

In its sample, this clone was seen a few times. The V gene is TRBV5-4, the J gene TRBJ1-1; a weak D match, TRBD1 (6 bases). Trimming took 0 bases from V and 10 from J, leaving 16 bases between them. The CDR3 covers 14 residues. In germline, CDR1 is SGHNT, CDR2 YYREEE (reference sequence). This CDR3 is CASSLGQGIFRAFF. The CDR3 region has the DNA TGTGCCAGCAGCTTGGGGCAGGGGATATTTAGAGCTTTCTTT. The complete variable domain, with remaining parts taken from reference TRBV5-4 and TRBJ1-1, reads ETGVTQSPTHLIKTRGQQVTLRCSSQSGHNTVSWYQQALGQGPQFIFQYYREEENGRGNFPPRFSGLQFPNYSSELNVNALELDDSALYLCASSLGQGIFRAFFGQGTRLTVV.

The chain combines TRBV5-1 with TRBJ1-2, with D unclear. CDR3 length: 14 amino acids. V lost 2 bases, J lost 8 bases, and 16 bases lay in between. Per the germline V gene, CDR1 is SGHRS and CDR2 is YFSETQ. The CDR3 loop is CASSFFKAGEGYTF. The CDR3 nucleotides are TGCGCCAGCAGCTTTTTCAAGGCAGGTGAAGGCTACACCTTC.

J is TRBJ1-1 and V is TRBV18; D ambiguous. Trimming left V 2 bases short and J 1 base short, with 14 bases between. Germline CDR1 is KGHSH and CDR2 is LQKENI. The CDR3 totals 16 residues. For the CDR3, the DNA is TGTGCCAGCTCACCAGAGCCAGGCCCCGGGAACACTGAAGCTTTCTTT. Encoded protein: CASSPEPGPGNTEAFF.

The genes are TRBV5-6 and TRBJ2-3; 8 bases are a match to TRBD1. The length of the CDR3 is 18 residues. The germline gives CDR1 SGHDT, CDR2 YYEEEE. V shed 0 bases and J 6 bases; nucleotides not matched to a gene: 15. CDR3 sequence: CASSLVGAVGRGHDTQYF. CDR3 in DNA: TGTGCCAGCAGCTTGGTTGGGGCGGTAGGCAGGGGGCACGATACGCAGTATTTT.

The V call is TRBV28, the J call TRBJ2-7; D is unresolved. The germline V and J ends were trimmed by 5 bases and 3 bases, with 11 bases remaining between them. Germline CDR1 is MDHEN and CDR2 is SYDVKM. The CDR3 has 13 amino acids. CDR3 loop: CASSPDTDYEQYF. In DNA, the CDR3 is TGTGCCAGCAGTCCCGACACCGACTACGAGCAGTACTTC.

On this clone: The junction shows a germline mismatch at one end, possibly a read error. The rearrangement joins TRBV2 to TRBJ1-1; D uncertain. CDR1 is SNHLY, CDR2 FYNNEI, per germline. CDR3 length equals 14 residues. CDR3 bases: TGTGCCAGCAGTGGTGCAGCGAGGAACATTGAAGCTTTCTTT. It encodes CASSGAARNIEAFF. The variable domain in full, with the rest retrieved from reference TRBV2 and TRBJ1-1, is EPEVTQTPSHQVTQMGQEVILRCVPISNHLYFYWYRQILGQKVEFLVSFYNNEISEKSEIFDDQFSVERPDGSNFTLKIRSTKLEDSAMYFCASSGAARNIEAFFGQGTRLTVV.

The chain recombines TRBV7-8 with TRBJ2-5, with 7 bases identical to TRBD1. Germline loops: CDR1 SGHVS, CDR2 FQNEAQ. CDR3 length: 14 residues. V was clipped by 3 bases and J by 4 bases; unmatched bases: 5. In DNA, the CDR3 is TGTGCCAGCAGCTTTTCCGGGACAGTAGAGACCCAGTACTTC. It codes for CASSFSGTVETQYF. The full variable domain, in which reference TRBV7-8 and TRBJ2-5 provide the parts outside the CDR3, is GAGVSQSPRYKVAKRGQDVALRCDPISGHVSLFWYQQALGQGPEFLTYFQNEAQLDKSGLPSDRFFAERPEGSVSTLKIQRTQQEDSAVYLCASSFSGTVETQYFGPGTRLLVL.

This clone was recorded once. The V call is TRBV27, the J call TRBJ2-7, with D maybe TRBD1 (5 bases). Germline V gene sequence: CDR1 MNHEY, CDR2 SMNVEV (reference sequence). V dropped 0 bases and J dropped 6 bases, with 9 bases sitting between them. This CDR3 has 13 residues. The CDR3 here is CASSLSAGSEQYF. The CDR3 bases are TGTGCCAGCAGTTTATCGGCAGGGTCCGAGCAGTACTTC.

This chain uses TRBV4-3 with TRBJ2-3, with 9 positions matching TRBD1. Trimming cost V 6 bases and J 5 bases; bases outside gene matches: 3. CDR3 size: 13 residues. The V gene's germline CDR1 is LGHNA and CDR2 YSLEER. CDR3 in DNA: TGCGCCAGCAGGGACAGGGGTCTAGATACGCAGTATTTT. This encodes CASRDRGLDTQYF.

J is TRBJ1-1 and V is TRBV7-9; D perhaps matches TRBD1 (6 bases). Germline V gene sequence: CDR1 SEHNR, CDR2 FQNEAQ (reference sequence). V was pared by 5 bases and J by 1 base, with 11 bases between. CDR3 size: 14 residues. CDR3 loop: CASSRTTGNTEAFF. The CDR3 DNA sequence: TGTGCCAGCAGCCGGACGACAGGGAACACTGAAGCTTTCTTT.

This sequence joins TRBV10-1 and TRBJ2-7, with D perhaps TRBD1 (6 bases). Trimming took off 5 bases at V and 2 bases at J, with 13 bases between the two ends. The CDR3 runs to 14 residues. Germline lookup yields CDR1 WNHNN and CDR2 SYGVQD (reference sequence). CDR3 in amino acids: CASSYQGIPYEQYF. In DNA form, the CDR3 reads TGCGCCAGCAGTTATCAGGGGATACCCTACGAGCAGTACTTC.